These 18 T cell receptor beta chains were sequenced from one sample in a study of control samples from healthy donors and cancer patients (TCRdb year 2020). The library relied on the immunoSEQ multiplex PCR assay. The table comes from immuneACCESS by way of TCRdb, which keeps in-frame sequences with V and J called. Part of the clones is missing from these tables; in studies checked, under half for an unresolved V gene and the rest for unknown reasons. The table for this sample lists 170,000 or so clones; around 90% of them were counted only once. The ten largest make up 1.3% to 1.5% of the sample. The specimen sequenced was blood. The receptors here all came from a man aged 25 to 40 in good health.

The gene calls are TRBV4-1 and TRBJ1-2; no clear D. With 1 base removed from V and 10 bases from J, the gap between germline ends came to 13 bases. The CDR3 runs 13 residues. Germline V gene sequence: CDR1 MGHRA, CDR2 YSYEKL. The CDR3, as DNA: TGCGCCAGCAGCCAAGTCGGAAGAAGGATCTACACCTTC. This encodes CASSQVGRRIYTF.

The chain carries TRBV28 and TRBJ2-4, with D perhaps TRBD1 (6 bases). There are 15 residues in the CDR3. The V end was cut by 5 bases, the J end by 2 bases, with 13 bases between. The germline gives CDR1 MDHEN, CDR2 SYDVKM. CDR3 DNA sequence: TGTGCCAGCAGTATGCGCAGGGGAACCAAAAACATTCAGTACTTC. It is translated as CASSMRRGTKNIQYF.

V usage is TRBV6-6 and J usage is TRBJ1-4, with D perhaps matching TRBD1 (5 bases). The CDR3 runs 15 residues. Between the trimmed V and J ends, which lost 5 bases and 5 bases, there was a span of 15 bases. Germline V gene data show CDR1 as MNHNY and CDR2 as SVGAGI (reference sequence). The CDR3 reads CASSDPGSGNEKLFF. The CDR3 nucleotides read TGTGCCAGCAGTGATCCAGGGTCTGGGAATGAAAAACTGTTTTTT.

This clone was detected only once. The CDR3 sequence: CSASPFTSGGVDTQYF. CDR3 DNA sequence: TGCAGTGCTAGTCCCTTTACTAGCGGGGGTGTGGATACGCAGTATTTT. The V call is TRBV20-1, the J call TRBJ2-3; 11 positions agree with TRBD2. The V gene end was trimmed by 3 bases and the J gene end by 6 bases; junction bases not matched to a gene: 11. Germline loops: CDR1 DFQATT, CDR2 SNEGSKA (reference sequence). This CDR3 is built from 16 residues.

The CDR3 DNA is TGCGCCAGCAGCTTGGGGGACAGGGTCAATCAGCCCCAGCATTTT. This translates into CASSLGDRVNQPQHF. This chain joins TRBV5-1 and TRBJ1-5; TRBD1 matches at 9 bases. Trimming took 0 bases from V and 3 from J; bases not matched to a gene: 1. The CDR3 has 15 amino acids. Germline values: CDR1 SGHRS, CDR2 YFSETQ.

The J gene is TRBJ1-2, the V gene TRBV28; D is uncertain. The germline V and J ends were trimmed by 6 bases and 4 bases, with 15 bases remaining between them. CDR3 size: 14 residues. Germline V CDR1 and CDR2: MDHEN, SYDVKM. CDR3 in DNA: TGTGCCAGCAGCACCGTGCTGGGGAGCTATGGCTACACCTTC. The encoded protein is CASSTVLGSYGYTF.

The rearrangement joins TRBV12-5 to TRBJ1-2; D may be TRBD1 (5 bases). Trimming removed 5 bases at V and 8 bases at J, with 15 bases between. The CDR3 runs 13 residues. Germline CDR1 LGHNT, CDR2 FRNRAP. In nucleotides, the CDR3 is TGTGCTAGTGGTCCCAGTGGGGGGAAAGGCTACACCTTC. It yields the protein CASGPSGGKGYTF.

The chain employs TRBV5-5 and TRBJ1-2; D possibly corresponds to TRBD1 (5 bases). The CDR3 totals 13 residues. The ends were cut back, 3 bases at V and 5 bases at J, with 11 bases in the middle. The germline V gene encodes CDR1 SGHKS and CDR2 YYEKEE (reference sequence). Written as DNA, the CDR3 is TGTGCCAGCAGCTCCCTCGGGGGGTATGGCTACACCTTC. Residues: CASSSLGGYGYTF.

The table lists this clone with a count of one. The gene calls are TRBV30 and TRBJ1-1, with 9 bases fitting TRBD1. This CDR3 contains 13 residues. Germline CDR1 and CDR2: GTSNPN and SVGIG (reference sequence). After removal of 2 bases from V and 5 bases from J, the junction contained 3 bases not matched to a gene. The chain's CDR3 is CAWSIDRGTEAFF. As DNA, the CDR3 is TGTGCCTGGAGTATCGACAGGGGGACTGAAGCTTTCTTT.

A word on this clone: The sample carries other DNA sequences with the same CDR3. This chain links TRBV9 with TRBJ1-1, with D tentatively TRBD1 (6 bases). V was trimmed by 4 bases and J by 5 bases, leaving 12 bases between them. The germline V gene encodes CDR1 SGDLS and CDR2 YYNGEE. The CDR3 is 13 residues long. The CDR3 spells CASSPGQGTEAFF. CDR3 sequence (DNA): TGTGCCAGCAGCCCGGGACAAGGAACTGAAGCTTTCTTT.

J is TRBJ1-5 and V is TRBV6-2 or TRBV6-3; D may be TRBD1 (6 bases). The CDR3 loop spans 13 amino acids. V was pared by 5 bases and J by 8 bases, with 13 bases between. Germline-derived CDR1 and CDR2 are MNHEY and SVGEGT. The CDR3 region has the DNA TGTGCCAGCAGTACACAGGGTTCGGAGCCCCAGCATTTT. Translation: CASSTQGSEPQHF.

The chain uses TRBV19 and TRBJ1-5; 8 positions agree with TRBD1. This CDR3 contains 18 residues. Germline assignment: CDR1 LNHDA and CDR2 SQIVND (reference sequence). After removal of 3 bases from V and 0 bases from J, the junction contained 10 bases not matched to a gene. In nucleotides, the CDR3 is TGTGCCAGTAGTATTGTCAGGGGGCGAACCTCTAGCAATCAGCCCCAGCATTTT. Residues: CASSIVRGRTSSNQPQHF.

This chain connects TRBV28 to TRBJ1-2, with D unclear. The CDR3 runs to 13 residues. Germline assignment: CDR1 MDHEN and CDR2 SYDVKM. V gave up 3 bases and J gave up 12 bases, with 17 bases separating them. CDR3 sequence: CASSFVGSYGDTF. CDR3 DNA sequence: TGTGCCAGCAGTTTTGTAGGGTCCTATGGGGACACCTTC.

This chain uses TRBV5-4 with TRBJ1-1, with D maybe TRBD1 (5 bases). The CDR3 consists of 17 residues. CDR1 SGHNT and CDR2 YYREEE come from the germline V gene (reference sequence). V dropped 3 bases and J dropped 1 base, with 19 bases sitting between them. CDR3: CASSSPIIGRENTEAFF. In DNA, the CDR3 is TGTGCCAGCAGCTCCCCCATAATAGGCAGGGAGAACACTGAAGCTTTCTTT. The complete variable domain, with remaining parts taken from reference TRBV5-4 and TRBJ1-1, reads ETGVTQSPTHLIKTRGQQVTLRCSSQSGHNTVSWYQQALGQGPQFIFQYYREEENGRGNFPPRFSGLQFPNYSSELNVNALELDDSALYLCASSSPIIGRENTEAFFGQGTRLTVV.

The chain joins TRBV7-8 to TRBJ2-2; D is possibly TRBD1 or TRBD2 (5 bases each). The germline V and J ends were trimmed by 0 bases and 6 bases, with 8 bases remaining between them. The germline V gene encodes CDR1 SGHVS and CDR2 FQNEAQ. The CDR3 runs 14 residues. CDR3 sequence (DNA): TGTGCCAGCAGCTTAGCGTGGGGACCCGGGGAGCTGTTTTTT. Residues: CASSLAWGPGELFF.

Turning to this clone: The sample carries other DNA sequences with the same CDR3. The chain links TRBV6-6 to TRBJ1-5; D ambiguous. V lost 6 bases, J lost 9 bases, and 9 bases lay in between. Germline CDR1 and CDR2: MNHNY and SVGAGI (reference sequence). The CDR3 loop spans 11 amino acids. The CDR3 loop reads CASRGVGPQHF. As DNA, the CDR3 is TGTGCCAGCAGAGGCGTCGGGCCCCAGCATTTT.

V and J are TRBV5-1 and TRBJ1-2; D might be TRBD1 (6 bases). V lost 4 bases and J lost 5, with 18 bases in between. The CDR3 contains 15 residues. Germline values: CDR1 SGHRS, CDR2 YFSETQ. CDR3 DNA: TGCGCCAGCAGCGAGGGGGACTATGGGGCATATGGCTACACCTTC. Residues: CASSEGDYGAYGYTF.

The genes are TRBV5-6 and TRBJ2-7; D is possibly TRBD1 or TRBD2 (6 bases each). V was shortened by 0 bases and J by 3 bases, with 10 bases between the two germline ends. The CDR3 length is 14 residues. Germline CDR1 reads SGHDT; CDR2 reads YYEEEE. CDR3 sequence (DNA): TGTGCCAGCAGCTTGGTCGAGGGGGGCTACGAGCAGTACTTC. This sequence encodes CASSLVEGGYEQYF.